The source of this T cell receptor beta chain is a study of human T cells and chemical hapten exposure. TCRdb fed the RACE reads into MiXCR, producing one record per CDR3 protein. This repertoire shows roughly 120,000 distinct CDR3 sequences, 12% found once; its top ten account for about 1.4%. This clonotype was picked up a small number of times. V was trimmed by 0 bases and J by 6 bases, leaving 8 bases between them. This CDR3 comprises 14 residues. Germline lookup yields CDR1 LGHNA and CDR2 YSLEER. Described time point: patch test 1, 2 weeks after DPC sensitization. Treatment of the sample: therapeutic diphenylcyclopropenone sensitization with weekly scalp DPC.

The sequencing used whole blood, collected in connection with sensitization to the hapten diphenylcyclopropenone (DPC). This TCR was sampled from a woman in her forties or fifties with alopecia areata. Some clones in this sample may be carry-over from other donors' samples. The chain combines TRBV4-3 with TRBJ2-2, with D possibly matching TRBD2 (6 bases). The CDR3 coding sequence is TGCGCCAGCAGCCAAGATCCGGGGGCCGGGGAGCTGTTTTTT. Its protein product is CASSQDPGAGELFF.